These 5 T cell receptor beta chains were sequenced from one sample in a study of blood T cell repertoires in COVID-19. Method: immunoSEQ multiplex PCR; TCRdb's copy keeps in-frame clones and lacks some. The table lists about 74,000 clones, more than 70% of them singletons, with approximately 16% in the top ten. The sample was peripheral blood. These receptors were taken from a man between 70 and 80 years old with active or convalescent COVID-19.

This chain connects TRBV4-2 to TRBJ2-2; 7 bases align to TRBD2. CDR1 is LGHNA, CDR2 YNFKEQ, per germline. V trimming: 1 base; J trimming: 2 bases; junction bases outside the gene matches: 10. This CDR3 has 18 amino acids. CDR3 sequence: CASSQARGGNLNTGELFF. The DNA for the CDR3 is TGTGCCAGCAGCCAAGCTCGCGGGGGAAACCTTAACACCGGGGAGCTGTTTTTT.

The rearrangement joins TRBV5-1 to TRBJ2-1, with D unresolved. Germline CDR1 reads SGHRS; CDR2 reads YFSETQ. This CDR3 contains 14 residues. The V end was cut by 0 bases, the J end by 4 bases, with 8 bases between. CDR3 coding DNA: TGCGCCAGCAGCTTGGGGCAGATTTACAATGAGCAGTTCTTC. Translation: CASSLGQIYNEQFF.

The gene calls are TRBV18 and TRBJ1-6; tentatively, D is TRBD1 (5 bases). CDR3 length equals 16 residues. With 4 bases removed from V and 8 bases from J, the gap between germline ends came to 18 bases. The V gene's germline CDR1 is KGHSH and CDR2 LQKENI. DNA for the CDR3: TGTGCCAGCTCACGCCGACCGGGGGGGTTCGATTCACCCCTCCACTTT. Residues: CASSRRPGGFDSPLHF.

In its sample, this clone was seen a few times. The rearrangement uses TRBV6-1 and TRBJ2-3; TRBD1 matches at 7 bases. Per germline, CDR1 MNHNS and CDR2 SASEGT. Unmatched junction bases numbered 3, after V lost 1 base and J lost 2 bases. The length of the CDR3 is 15 residues. This CDR3 reads CASSEEGTDTDTQYF. The CDR3 DNA follows: TGTGCCAGCAGTGAAGAAGGGACAGACACAGATACGCAGTATTTT.

The chain couples TRBV7-2 to TRBJ1-1; D is unclear. Per germline, CDR1 SGHTA and CDR2 FQGNSA. The CDR3 contains 13 residues. Trimming left V 5 bases short and J 5 bases short, with 12 bases between. The CDR3 nucleotides are TGTGCCAGCAGCCGGGGAATTTCTACTGAAGCTTTCTTT. Translating it yields CASSRGISTEAFF.